These 20 T cell receptor beta chains originate from one sample sequenced in a study of HIV-infected patients and healthy controls. 450 to 600 ng RNA was reverse transcribed with alpha and beta constant-region primers. Alpha and beta chain libraries were made separately by chain-specific third strand synthesis with multiplexing indices. TCRdb passed the 5' RACE reads through MiXCR, listing each CDR3 protein once. The data contain roughly 20,000 distinct CDR3 sequences, 9% to 15% of them singletons. Whole blood was used without fractionation, so all unsorted peripheral T cells were included. Specimen: blood. The origin of the receptors is an adult in good health.

This clonotype was counted at least ten times. This chain links TRBV7-9 with TRBJ1-1; D ambiguous. The CDR3 length is 13 residues. The germline CDR1 and CDR2 sequences are SEHNR and FQNEAQ (reference sequence). Between the trimmed V and J ends, which lost 0 bases and 1 base, there was a span of 3 bases. CDR3 sequence reads: CASSLAGNTEAFF. The CDR3 DNA sequence: TGTGCCAGCAGCTTAGCAGGGAACACTGAAGCTTTCTTT.

The sample holds many counts of this clonotype. The chain employs TRBV4-2 and TRBJ1-1; a weak D match, TRBD1 (5 bases). V gave up 0 bases and J gave up 4 bases, with 15 bases separating them. The CDR3 length is 16 residues. Germline CDR1 reads LGHNA; CDR2 reads YNFKEQ. CDR3 DNA sequence: TGTGCCAGCAGCCAAGATTGGGCAGGGCTCGGCACTGAAGCTTTCTTT. It encodes CASSQDWAGLGTEAFF.

Relative to its sample, this clonotype is medium-sized. The chain joins TRBV11-2 to TRBJ1-1, with 7 bases that match TRBD1. V lost 5 bases, J lost 1 base, and 10 bases stayed unmatched. This CDR3 comprises 16 residues. Germline-derived CDR1 and CDR2 are SGHAT and FQNNGV. The CDR3 region has the DNA TGTGCCAGCAGCCCCCGGCAGGGGGAGGGGAACACTGAAGCTTTCTTT. As protein: CASSPRQGEGNTEAFF. The whole variable domain, filled in from reference TRBV11-2 and TRBJ1-1, reads EAGVAQSPRYKIIEKRQSVAFWCNPISGHATLYWYQQILGQGPKLLIQFQNNGVVDDSQLPKDRFSAERLKGVDSTLKIQPAKLEDSAVYLCASSPRQGEGNTEAFFGQGTRLTVV.

This clonotype is medium-sized. The gene calls are TRBV10-2 and TRBJ2-3; tentative D call: TRBD1 (6 bases). The CDR3 has 13 amino acids. Germline V gene data show CDR1 as WSHSY and CDR2 as SAAADI. Trimming cost V 6 bases and J 1 base, with 8 bases left between them. In nucleotides, the CDR3 is TGCGCCAGCAGGGGGGCCGGCACAGATACGCAGTATTTT. Translating gives CASRGAGTDTQYF.

This clonotype was recorded many times. The chain recombines TRBV13 with TRBJ1-1; perhaps TRBD1 as D (5 bases). Trimming pared 0 bases from V and 5 bases from J, leaving 10 bases between. CDR1 is PRHDT, CDR2 FYEKMQ, per germline (reference sequence). This CDR3 comprises 14 residues. CDR3 in DNA: TGTGCCAGCAGCTTAGGATTGGGACGGACTGAAGCTTTCTTT. It encodes CASSLGLGRTEAFF.

This clonotype was observed a few times. The genes are TRBV10-3 and TRBJ2-3; D remains ambiguous. V lost 7 bases, J lost 4 bases, and 6 bases lay in between. The CDR3 has 11 amino acids. Germline-derived CDR1 and CDR2 are ENHRY and SYGVKD. CDR3 loop: CAIMSADTQYF. CDR3 in DNA: TGTGCCATCATGAGCGCAGATACGCAGTATTTT.

This clonotype showed up just a few times. CDR3 nucleotide sequence: TGTGCCAGCAGCCACATCATCCAACAGGAAGGCCAAGAGACCCAGTACTTC. Protein sequence: CASSHIIQQEGQETQYF. The chain has TRBV5-4 and TRBJ2-5, with a possible D match to TRBD1 (5 bases). The V gene lost 4 bases and the J gene lost 1 base, with 20 bases spanning the gap. Germline CDR1 and CDR2: SGHNT and YYREEE (reference sequence). The CDR3 is 17 residues long.

By its share, this clonotype is medium-sized. For the CDR3, the DNA is TGTGCCGGGGGCAGGGCAACTAATGAAAAACTGTTTTTT. Translated, it gives CAGGRATNEKLFF. V gene TRBV2 combines with J gene TRBJ1-4; tentative D call: TRBD1 (6 bases). V gave up 11 bases and J gave up 0 bases, with 10 bases separating them. CDR1 and CDR2 (germline): SNHLY, FYNNEI. This CDR3 is built from 13 residues.

The sample holds many counts of this clonotype. This chain joins TRBV7-9 and TRBJ1-4; D might be TRBD1 (6 bases). V was trimmed by 8 bases and J by 5 bases, leaving 9 bases between them. Germline CDR1 reads SEHNR; CDR2 reads FQNEAQ (reference sequence). The CDR3 spans 12 residues. CDR3 region: CASGQRNEKLFF. The CDR3 DNA follows: TGTGCCAGCGGACAGAGGAATGAAAAACTGTTTTTT.

This clonotype was observed at least ten times. The chain combines TRBV5-1 with TRBJ1-4, with TRBD1 as a possible D gene (6 bases). Trimming cost V 2 bases and J 0 bases, with 11 bases left between them. The CDR3 sequence is 16 residues long. Germline CDR1 and CDR2: SGHRS and YFSETQ. The CDR3 DNA reads TGCGCCAGCAGCTTTTGGACAGCCGCAACTAATGAAAAACTGTTTTTT. This gives the protein CASSFWTAATNEKLFF.

There are many counts of this clonotype. V and J are TRBV6-5 and TRBJ2-5; the D gene is possibly TRBD1 (7 bases). CDR1 is MNHEY and CDR2 is SVGAGI in the germline V gene. CDR3 length: 14 amino acids. Trimming pared 8 bases from V and 2 bases from J, leaving 15 bases between. The CDR3: CASGGTAIQETQYF. The CDR3 DNA is TGTGCCAGCGGCGGGACAGCGATACAAGAGACCCAGTACTTC.

This clonotype appeared many times. This chain joins TRBV6-5 and TRBJ2-1; 7 bases align to TRBD1. J lost 3 bases, V lost 9 bases, and 8 bases had no gene match. This CDR3 has 14 amino acids. Germline-derived CDR1 and CDR2 are MNHEY and SVGAGI. This CDR3 reads CASPTGRNYNEQFF. The CDR3 region has the DNA TGTGCCAGTCCGACAGGGAGAAACTACAATGAGCAGTTCTTC.

CDR3 residues: CASSLRAGGRTDTQYF. The CDR3, as DNA: TGTGCCAGCAGCCTTCGAGCGGGGGGCCGCACAGATACGCAGTATTTT. The chain joins TRBV7-2 to TRBJ2-3, with 9 bases identical to TRBD2. J was trimmed by 1 base and V by 5 bases; bases with no gene match: 7. Germline V CDR1 and CDR2: SGHTA, FQGNSA. This CDR3 contains 16 residues.

This clonotype was observed at least ten times. V and J are TRBV28 and TRBJ2-7; D assignment may be TRBD1 or TRBD2 (5 bases each). Germline CDR1 reads MDHEN; CDR2 reads SYDVKM. Trimming shortened V by 4 bases and J by 10 bases, and 11 bases separated the two germline ends. The CDR3 has 11 amino acids. CDR3 in amino acids: CASSWPGRQYF. Written as DNA, the CDR3 is TGTGCCAGCAGTTGGCCGGGACGTCAGTACTTC.

This clonotype has ten or more counts. The CDR3 coding sequence is TGTGCCAGCAGCGTAGGAGGAGGCTTCAATCAGCCCCAGCATTTT. This gives the protein CASSVGGGFNQPQHF. The V and J genes are TRBV9 and TRBJ1-5; D call uncertain. Germline assignment: CDR1 SGDLS and CDR2 YYNGEE. The V and J ends lost 0 bases and 3 bases respectively, with 10 bases between them. The length of the CDR3 is 15 residues.

This clonotype was recorded at least ten times. The gene calls are TRBV7-9 and TRBJ1-1; D remains unclear. The germline V gene has CDR1 SEHNR and CDR2 FQNEAQ (reference sequence). Trimming left V 6 bases short and J 11 bases short, with 19 bases between. There are 13 residues in the CDR3. CDR3: CASSSGSAREAFF. CDR3 nucleotide sequence: TGTGCCAGCAGTTCCGGGTCGGCCCGAGAGGCTTTCTTT.

By frequency in the sample, this clonotype is medium-sized. The chain recombines TRBV5-1 with TRBJ1-1; maybe TRBD1 (6 bases). Trimming took 4 bases from V and 1 from J, leaving 23 bases between them. Germline V gene lookup returns CDR1 SGHRS and CDR2 YFSETQ. The CDR3 runs to 18 residues. The CDR3 sequence is CASSPIGQPRTWNTEAFF. CDR3 DNA: TGCGCCAGCAGCCCGATTGGACAGCCTCGAACATGGAACACTGAAGCTTTCTTT. The full variable domain, with the rest looked up from reference TRBV5-1 and TRBJ1-1, is KAGVTQTPRYLIKTRGQQVTLSCSPISGHRSVSWYQQTPGQGLQFLFEYFSETQRNKGNFPGRFSGRQFSNSRSEMNVSTLELGDSALYLCASSPIGQPRTWNTEAFFGQGTRLTVV.

This clonotype has a count of ten or more. The V call is TRBV20-1, the J call TRBJ2-3; TRBD2 matches at 8 bases. The CDR3 has 14 amino acids. V was clipped by 8 bases and J by 8 bases; unmatched bases: 15. Germline V lookup: CDR1 DFQATT, CDR2 SNEGSKA (reference sequence). The CDR3 is CSSRVSGAFGTQYF. The CDR3 DNA sequence: TGCAGTTCCAGGGTTAGCGGGGCGTTCGGTACGCAGTATTTT.

V usage is TRBV7-9 and J usage is TRBJ2-5; D remains ambiguous. This CDR3 spans 13 amino acids. From germline, CDR1 is SEHNR and CDR2 FQNEAQ (reference sequence). The germline V and J ends were trimmed by 1 base and 1 base, with 4 bases remaining between them. The CDR3 loop is CASSLGFQETQYF. The CDR3 DNA is TGTGCCAGCAGCTTAGGATTCCAAGAGACCCAGTACTTC.

This clonotype was detected many times. V gene TRBV7-9 combines with J gene TRBJ2-3, with D perhaps TRBD1 or TRBD2 (5 bases each). Germline-derived CDR1 and CDR2 are SEHNR and FQNEAQ (reference sequence). CDR3 length equals 14 residues. V lost 3 bases, J lost 6 bases, and 13 bases lay in between. This chain's CDR3 is CASSFGTSLDTQYF. DNA for the CDR3: TGTGCCAGCAGCTTTGGGACCTCTTTGGATACGCAGTATTTT.